The present T cell receptor beta chain was sequenced within a study of blood T cells in healthy people across ages. Study summary: About one barcoded TCR beta cDNA was captured per two T cells.

The CDR3 has 16 residues. The V gene end was trimmed by 6 bases and the J gene end by 4 bases; junction bases not matched to a gene: 15. Germline V gene sequence: CDR1 SGHTA, CDR2 FQGNSA. Whole-study findings and limits: Diversity was higher, and naive CD4+ cells more numerous, in long-lived donors than in aged donors. Per million T cells, TCR beta diversity dropped roughly linearly as age increased.

For the second PCR, which ran for about 7 to 11 cycles, a sample-barcoded 5' primer and a J-beta primer mix were used. TCRdb processed the 5' RACE reads anew with MiXCR; each CDR3 protein has one entry. This sample carries 1,500,000 or so distinct CDR3 sequences, around 59% of them seen once, and the ten largest clones take 6.5% to 8.5%. Healthy individuals of Caucasian origin from Russia, aged about 6 to 100, served as donors. With respect to this clonotype: The antigen remains undetermined.

This clonotype originated in a young man in good health. The sequenced sample consisted of blood. The chain uses TRBV7-2 and TRBJ2-7, with TRBD2 identical over 7 bases. CDR3: CASSPSGVPGGYEQYF. The CDR3 coding sequence is TGTGCCAGCAGTCCTAGCGGAGTCCCCGGGGGGTACGAGCAGTACTTC.